These 15 T cell receptor beta chains were all obtained from the same sample, sequenced in a study of cytomegalovirus exposure and HLA in healthy donors. PCR was performed using 60 Vbeta and 13 Jbeta primers. Method: immunoSEQ multiplex PCR; TCRdb's copy keeps in-frame clones and lacks some. Of about 170,000 clones in the sample, around 83% are singletons; the top ten hold under 1%. Source material: PBMCs. These receptors originate from a girl under 10 years old in good health and CMV-seropositive.

The CDR3: CASSSLRLAGENSYNEQFF. CDR3 bases: TGTGCCAGCAGCTCTTTGAGACTAGCGGGAGAAAACTCCTACAATGAGCAGTTCTTC. V gene TRBV7-9 combines with J gene TRBJ2-1; TRBD2 aligns across 12 bases. This CDR3 comprises 19 residues. Trimming cost V 4 bases and J 0 bases; bases outside gene matches: 10. Germline-derived CDR1 and CDR2 are SEHNR and FQNEAQ (reference sequence).

The V call is TRBV27, the J call TRBJ2-7; 7 bases line up with TRBD1. The J segment lost 1 base and the V segment lost 6 bases, leaving 6 bases of the junction unmatched. The CDR3 is made up of 14 amino acids. Germline values: CDR1 MNHEY, CDR2 SMNVEV (reference sequence). The CDR3: CASSGTALSYEQYF. Written as DNA, the CDR3 is TGTGCCAGCAGCGGGACAGCTCTATCCTACGAGCAGTACTTC.

V is TRBV10-2 and J is TRBJ2-5, with TRBD2 matching 11 bases. The CDR3 covers 13 residues. Per germline, CDR1 WSHSY and CDR2 SAAADI. The ends lost 7 bases at V and 5 bases at J; junction bases unmatched: 3. CDR3: CASMASGRETQYF. CDR3 sequence (DNA): TGCGCCAGCATGGCTAGCGGGAGGGAGACCCAGTACTTC.

The chain joins TRBV19 to TRBJ2-2; 9 nucleotides agree with TRBD1. CDR1 and CDR2 (germline): LNHDA, SQIVND (reference sequence). This CDR3 has 15 residues. V dropped 5 bases and J dropped 2; count of bases not matched to a gene: 3. The CDR3: CASSRTGANTGELFF. CDR3 DNA sequence: TGTGCCAGTAGTCGGACAGGGGCCAACACCGGGGAGCTGTTTTTT.

The rearrangement joins TRBV4-1 to TRBJ2-7, with a tentative D call TRBD2 (6 bases). The CDR3 covers 14 residues. The germline V gene encodes CDR1 MGHRA and CDR2 YSYEKL. The V end was cut by 5 bases, the J end by 0 bases, with 11 bases between. CDR3 DNA: TGCGCCAGCAGCTTGGGAGGAACCTCCTACGAGCAGTACTTC. This gives the protein CASSLGGTSYEQYF.

This chain connects TRBV19 to TRBJ2-1; perhaps TRBD2 as D (6 bases). Germline-derived CDR1 and CDR2 are LNHDA and SQIVND (reference sequence). Trimming removed 1 base from V and 14 bases from J, with 15 bases in between. The CDR3 length is 13 residues. CDR3 in amino acids: CASSIALGRLKFF. The CDR3 bases are TGTGCCAGTAGTATAGCCTTAGGGAGGTTGAAGTTCTTC.

This rearrangement joins TRBV19 to TRBJ2-1, with a weak D call TRBD1 (6 bases). CDR3 length: 14 amino acids. V lost 7 bases to trimming and J lost 4 bases, with 14 bases between them. Germline loops: CDR1 LNHDA, CDR2 SQIVND (reference sequence). In DNA, the CDR3 is TGTGCCAGTAATCGGGACAATGCATACAATGAGCAGTTCTTC. Residues: CASNRDNAYNEQFF.

This rearrangement joins TRBV15 to TRBJ2-2; 9 bases are shared with TRBD1. The CDR3 length is 16 residues. The V gene's germline CDR1 is LNHNV and CDR2 YYDKDF (reference sequence). Germline trimming cut 5 bases from V and 3 bases from J; bases unmatched to any gene: 7. CDR3 coding DNA: TGTGCCACCAGCGGAAACAGGGGGCCCGACACCGGGGAGCTGTTTTTT. Its protein is CATSGNRGPDTGELFF.

As regards this clone: At the DNA level, this CDR3 is encoded by other sequences in the same sample as well. The chain combines TRBV4-1 with TRBJ1-1, with D uncertain. Trimming cost V 1 base and J 5 bases, with 11 bases left between them. From germline, CDR1 is MGHRA and CDR2 YSYEKL. CDR3 length: 14 amino acids. CDR3 in amino acids: CASSQVTAVTEAFF. The CDR3 DNA is TGCGCCAGCAGCCAAGTTACAGCAGTTACTGAAGCTTTCTTT.

V gene TRBV30 combines with J gene TRBJ2-2, with D possibly TRBD1 on 5 matching bases. This CDR3 spans 16 amino acids. The germline V gene has CDR1 GTSNPN and CDR2 SVGIG (reference sequence). The ends were cut back, 0 bases at V and 0 bases at J, with 11 bases in the middle. The CDR3 region is CAWSVGQGTNTGELFF. The CDR3, as DNA: TGTGCCTGGAGTGTTGGTCAGGGAACGAACACCGGGGAGCTGTTTTTT.

The chain carries TRBV4-1 and TRBJ2-5; maybe TRBD1 (5 bases). The CDR3 sequence is 13 residues long. Germline lookup yields CDR1 MGHRA and CDR2 YSYEKL. V was shortened by 4 bases and J by 2 bases, with 8 bases between the two germline ends. The CDR3 loop is CASSPTEQETQYF. In DNA, the CDR3 is TGCGCCAGCAGCCCGACAGAACAAGAGACCCAGTACTTC.

This clone turned up a few times. The J gene is TRBJ2-3, the V gene TRBV2; maybe TRBD2 (6 bases). Between the trimmed V and J ends, which lost 6 bases and 5 bases, there was a span of 6 bases. This CDR3 region has 11 residues. Germline-derived CDR1 and CDR2 are SNHLY and FYNNEI. In DNA form, the CDR3 reads TGTGCCAGCAGCGGGGGAGATACGCAGTATTTT. Translating gives CASSGGDTQYF.

The chain recombines TRBV13 with TRBJ2-1; unclear D gene. The CDR3 has 15 amino acids. V dropped 1 base and J dropped 0 bases, with 7 bases sitting between them. Germline loops: CDR1 PRHDT, CDR2 FYEKMQ (reference sequence). The CDR3 DNA follows: TGTGCCAGCAGCTTAGACCCGAGCTCCTACAATGAGCAGTTCTTC. Its protein product is CASSLDPSSYNEQFF.

The chain carries TRBV6-6 and TRBJ2-1; 7 nucleotides agree with TRBD1. J was trimmed by 6 bases and V by 3 bases; bases with no gene match: 11. This CDR3 is 16 amino acids long. The germline V gene encodes CDR1 MNHNY and CDR2 SVGAGI (reference sequence). The CDR3 is CASSYGPTGSGNEQFF. The CDR3 region has the DNA TGTGCCAGCAGTTATGGCCCGACAGGGTCTGGCAATGAGCAGTTCTTC.

This clone was seen a handful of times. J is TRBJ2-5 and V is TRBV7-3, with 9 nucleotides matching TRBD1. The end of the DNA aligns better with TRBJ2-7, so the J call may be wrong. The CDR3 sequence is 15 residues long. The germline gives CDR1 SGHTA, CDR2 FQGTGA. This chain's CDR3 is CASSARTGVLYEQYF. The DNA for the CDR3 is TGTGCCAGCAGCGCCCGGACAGGGGTCCTCTACGAGCAGTACTTC.